The clone carrying this TCR beta chain came up many times. Its cognate antigen is unknown. This CDR3 spans 14 amino acids. V lost 1 base, J lost 7 bases, and 13 bases lay in between. Germline assignment: CDR1 MDHEN and CDR2 SYDVKM. TCRdb redid the calling of the PCR reads with MiXCR, one entry per CDR3 protein. Among approximately 500,000 distinct CDR3 sequences listed, roughly 26% were seen once. This specimen comes from a study of molecular identifiers for immune sequencing clone quantification. Study information: For replicates, RNA isolated from roughly 20,000 or 100,000 naive CD8 cells was divided into five portions, of which four were sequenced.

Study results and caveats: In CMV-specific effectors, clones above 20 copies held over 97% of molecules; naive, under 1%.

Material for sequencing was naive CD8+ T cells from blood, with Jurkat cell RNA spiked in. Noted subset: FACS-sorted CD8+CD4-CCR7+CD45RA+ naive T cells. This chain connects TRBV28 to TRBJ1-1; D call uncertain. The origin of this receptor is a human donor in good health. Some libraries in this study had Jurkat cell RNA spiked in. In DNA form, the CDR3 reads TGTGCCAGCAGTTTATACCGGGGAACCAATGAAGCTTTCTTT. Amino acid sequence: CASSLYRGTNEAFF.